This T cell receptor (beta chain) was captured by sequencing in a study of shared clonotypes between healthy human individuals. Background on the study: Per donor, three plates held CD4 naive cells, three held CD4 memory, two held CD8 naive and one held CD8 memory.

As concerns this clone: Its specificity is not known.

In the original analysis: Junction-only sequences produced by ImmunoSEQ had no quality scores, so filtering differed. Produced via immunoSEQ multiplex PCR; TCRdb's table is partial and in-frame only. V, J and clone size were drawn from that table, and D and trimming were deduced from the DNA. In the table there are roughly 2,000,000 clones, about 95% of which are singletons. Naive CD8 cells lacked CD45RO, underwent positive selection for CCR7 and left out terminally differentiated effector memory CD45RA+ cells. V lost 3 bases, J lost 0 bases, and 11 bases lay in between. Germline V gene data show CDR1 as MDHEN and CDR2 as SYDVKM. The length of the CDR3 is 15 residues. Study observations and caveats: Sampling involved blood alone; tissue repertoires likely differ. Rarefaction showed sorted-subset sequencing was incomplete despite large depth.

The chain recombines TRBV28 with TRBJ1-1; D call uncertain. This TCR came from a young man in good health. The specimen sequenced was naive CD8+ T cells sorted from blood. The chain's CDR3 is CASSLRGYMNTEAFF. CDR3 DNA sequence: TGTGCCAGCAGTTTGCGAGGTTACATGAACACTGAAGCTTTCTTT.